This paragraph reports one TCR beta chain. Data came from immunoSEQ multiplex PCR; TCRdb stores just in-frame clones and leaves some out. The repertoire includes hundreds of thousands of clones, around 87% of them detected once, and around 1.4% sits in the top ten. The length of the CDR3 is 14 residues. The V and J ends lost 0 bases and 4 bases respectively, with 10 bases between them. CDR1 is SGHNT, CDR2 YYREEE, per germline (reference sequence). This entry belongs to a study of blood T cell repertoires in COVID-19. Study-wide background: The cDNA or gDNA used as material had been derived from T cells, B-cell-depleted T cells, or PBMCs.

The chain uses TRBV5-4 and TRBJ2-5; D might be TRBD1 (5 bases). Input material: peripheral blood. The origin of this receptor is an older man with acute or convalescent COVID-19. DNA for the CDR3: TGTGCCAGCAGCTTGGAGGGGTTCGGAGAGACCCAGTACTTC. It encodes CASSLEGFGETQYF.